The next 8 T cell receptor beta chains were all read from a single sample in a study of cytomegalovirus exposure and HLA in healthy donors. The study ran its PCR with 60 Vbeta and 13 Jbeta primers. Generated by immunoSEQ multiplex PCR, the TCRdb table keeps only in-frame clones and is missing some. The sample holds roughly 150,000 clones, approximately 79% seen once. Sequencing used PBMCs. These receptors were taken from a male donor in good health and CMV-seronegative.

This chain uses TRBV5-1 with TRBJ2-2, with D possibly matching TRBD1 (6 bases). V was shortened by 0 bases and J by 5 bases, with 17 bases between the two germline ends. Germline V CDR1 and CDR2: SGHRS, YFSETQ. The CDR3 totals 17 residues. CDR3 in DNA: TGCGCCAGCAGCTTGGCCGGACAGACCCTGCGTACCGGGGAGCTGTTTTTT. This sequence encodes CASSLAGQTLRTGELFF.

This clone came up a few times. This sequence joins TRBV6-1 and TRBJ2-1, with unresolved D. The CDR3 has 15 residues. Germline V lookup: CDR1 MNHNS, CDR2 SASEGT. The V end lost 6 bases, the J end lost 5 bases, and 17 bases lay between the germline ends. The CDR3 protein is CASSLHRNSHNEQFF. Written as DNA, the CDR3 is TGTGCCAGCAGCCTCCACAGAAACTCACACAATGAGCAGTTCTTC.

In DNA form, the CDR3 reads TGCGCCAGCAGCTTGGAGGGGCAGGGAAAACTGTTTTTT. Encoded protein: CASSLEGQGKLFF. The chain combines TRBV5-1 with TRBJ1-4; D might be TRBD1 (5 bases). The CDR3 has 13 amino acids. CDR1 is SGHRS and CDR2 is YFSETQ in the germline V gene. V was pared by 0 bases and J by 10 bases, with 10 bases between. Based on the CDR3 plus reference TRBV5-1 and TRBJ1-4, the full variable domain is KAGVTQTPRYLIKTRGQQVTLSCSPISGHRSVSWYQQTPGQGLQFLFEYFSETQRNKGNFPGRFSGRQFSNSRSEMNVSTLELGDSALYLCASSLEGQGKLFFGSGTQLSVL.

This chain uses TRBV2 with TRBJ2-5; 12 positions match TRBD1. This CDR3 is built from 15 residues. V lost 6 bases, J lost 11 bases, and 13 bases stayed unmatched. Germline assignment: CDR1 SNHLY and CDR2 FYNNEI. Here the CDR3 DNA reads TGTGCCAGCAGGGAACCGGGACAGGGGGCGAGGGAGCAGTACTTC. Protein sequence: CASREPGQGAREQYF.

This chain joins TRBV18 and TRBJ2-5, with 9 bases that match TRBD2. V lost 1 base, J lost 5 bases, and 8 bases stayed unmatched. From germline, CDR1 is KGHSH and CDR2 LQKENI. This CDR3 is 16 amino acids long. CDR3 nucleotide sequence: TGTGCCAGCTCACCACGAGGGCTAGCGGGGTCGGAGACCCAGTACTTC. It is translated as CASSPRGLAGSETQYF.

This rearrangement joins TRBV30 to TRBJ1-2; the match to TRBD1 covers 7 bases. There are 13 residues in the CDR3. Trimming at V came to 7 bases and at J to 4 bases, leaving 9 bases not matched to a gene. CDR1 is GTSNPN and CDR2 is SVGIG in the germline V gene (reference sequence). The CDR3 here is CAYRQGGFYGYTF. CDR3 coding DNA: TGTGCCTATAGACAGGGAGGTTTCTATGGCTACACCTTC.

This chain connects TRBV4-1 to TRBJ1-1; no reliable D call. V dropped 4 bases and J dropped 4 bases, with 13 bases sitting between them. CDR1 and CDR2 (germline): MGHRA, YSYEKL. The CDR3 totals 14 residues. CDR3 residues: CASSPGPGITEAFF. The CDR3 DNA reads as TGCGCCAGCAGCCCCGGTCCGGGGATCACTGAAGCTTTCTTT.

This clone showed up just a few times. The chain combines TRBV7-8 with TRBJ2-3, with 9 bases aligning to TRBD1. The CDR3 is made up of 16 amino acids. J gave up 0 bases and V 5 bases, and 6 bases lay outside the gene matches. CDR1 is SGHVS and CDR2 is FQNEAQ in the germline V gene. CDR3 DNA: TGTGCCAGCAGCCCGTACGGACAGGGGAGCACAGATACGCAGTATTTT. As protein: CASSPYGQGSTDTQYF.